These 27 T cell receptor beta chains share one sample of origin, sequenced in a study of cytomegalovirus exposure and HLA in healthy donors. The method was immunoSEQ multiplex PCR; TCRdb's version includes in-frame clones alone and lacks a portion of them. Among fewer than 200,000 clones listed, approximately 87% were seen once. Sequencing was carried out using PBMCs. These TCRs come from a woman aged 30 to 39 in good health and CMV-seronegative.

This clone was counted once. The V call is TRBV4-2, the J call TRBJ2-5; TRBD1 matches at 11 bases. CDR3 size: 15 residues. Looked up from germline, CDR1 is LGHNA and CDR2 is YNFKEQ. Germline trimming cut 5 bases from V and 3 bases from J; bases unmatched to any gene: 5. The CDR3 DNA sequence: TGTGCCAGCAGCGAGGGACAGGGGGAGGAAGAGACCCAGTACTTC. Translating it yields CASSEGQGEEETQYF.

V gene TRBV6-1 combines with J gene TRBJ2-7; TRBD2 is a possible D gene (5 bases). Germline CDR1 reads MNHNS; CDR2 reads SASEGT. CDR3 length: 14 amino acids. The V end was cut by 7 bases, the J end by 3 bases, with 16 bases between. In DNA, the CDR3 is TGTGCCAGCACTTGGGCCTCGGACTTCTACGAGCAGTACTTC. Translating it yields CASTWASDFYEQYF.

The chain recombines TRBV5-1 with TRBJ2-1; TRBD2 matches at 15 bases. Germline CDR1 reads SGHRS; CDR2 reads YFSETQ. V was pared by 4 bases and J by 7 bases, with 9 bases of the junction left unmatched. This CDR3 contains 17 residues. Here the CDR3 reads CASSGGLAGGRGNEQFF. Here the CDR3 DNA reads TGCGCCAGCAGCGGCGGACTAGCGGGGGGGCGGGGGAATGAGCAGTTCTTC.

The genes are TRBV18 and TRBJ1-5; D is undetermined. CDR3 length: 16 residues. Germline-derived CDR1 and CDR2 are KGHSH and LQKENI. V gave up 2 bases and J gave up 6 bases, with 17 bases separating them. CDR3: CASSPMGLPRSQPQHF. CDR3 bases: TGTGCCAGCTCACCAATGGGTCTACCAAGGAGTCAGCCCCAGCATTTT.

This rearrangement joins TRBV5-1 to TRBJ2-3; the match to TRBD2 covers 11 bases. Trimming at V came to 0 bases and at J to 3 bases, leaving 3 bases not matched to a gene. Germline V lookup: CDR1 SGHRS, CDR2 YFSETQ. The CDR3 contains 16 residues. This CDR3 is CASSLELAGDTDTQYF. CDR3 nucleotide sequence: TGCGCCAGCAGCTTGGAACTAGCGGGGGATACAGATACGCAGTATTTT. The variable domain in full, with the rest retrieved from reference TRBV5-1 and TRBJ2-3, is KAGVTQTPRYLIKTRGQQVTLSCSPISGHRSVSWYQQTPGQGLQFLFEYFSETQRNKGNFPGRFSGRQFSNSRSEMNVSTLELGDSALYLCASSLELAGDTDTQYFGPGTRLTVL.

This chain connects TRBV20-1 to TRBJ1-1, with D unclear. In germline, CDR1 is DFQATT, CDR2 SNEGSKA (reference sequence). Between the trimmed V and J ends, which lost 0 bases and 11 bases, there was a span of 7 bases. CDR3 length: 10 amino acids. The CDR3 DNA reads as TGCAGTGCTAGAGATGAGAGTGCTTTCTTT. Translating gives CSARDESAFF.

CDR3 DNA sequence: TGCGCCAGCAGCCATGGACAGGGGGATCAATACGAGCAGTACTTC. Translated, it gives CASSHGQGDQYEQYF. This chain joins TRBV4-1 and TRBJ2-7; 10 nucleotides align to TRBD1. The CDR3 runs to 15 residues. In germline, CDR1 is MGHRA, CDR2 YSYEKL. With 3 bases clipped from V and 4 bases from J, the junction kept 6 bases outside the gene matches.

The chain combines TRBV6-4 with TRBJ2-1; TRBD2 matches at 9 bases. J lost 6 bases, V lost 4 bases, and 10 bases had no gene match. CDR1 is MRHNA and CDR2 is SNTAGT in the germline V gene. CDR3 length: 16 amino acids. The CDR3 sequence is CASSASGTSNINEQFF. The DNA of the CDR3 is TGTGCCAGCAGTGCATCCGGGACTAGCAATATCAATGAGCAGTTCTTC.

V usage is TRBV7-6 and J usage is TRBJ2-5, with 8 bases identical to TRBD1. The CDR3 has 16 amino acids. V trimming: 3 bases; J trimming: 5 bases; junction bases outside the gene matches: 11. Germline V gene lookup returns CDR1 SGHVS and CDR2 FNYEAQ. The CDR3 reads CASSLAQGASRETQYF. In DNA form, the CDR3 reads TGTGCCAGCAGCTTGGCTCAGGGGGCTTCACGTGAGACCCAGTACTTC. The full variable domain, rest sourced from reference TRBV7-6 and TRBJ2-5, is GAGVSQSPRYKVTKRGQDVALRCDPISGHVSLYWYRQALGQGPEFLTYFNYEAQQDKSGLPNDRFSAERPEGSISTLTIQRTEQRDSAMYRCASSLAQGASRETQYFGPGTRLLVL.

V gene TRBV2 combines with J gene TRBJ1-2; TRBD1 aligns across 8 bases. Unmatched junction bases numbered 19, after V lost 0 bases and J lost 7 bases. Germline V gives CDR1 SNHLY, CDR2 FYNNEI. CDR3 length: 19 residues. The CDR3 here is CASSEALLSRGLARGGYTF. The CDR3 DNA sequence: TGTGCCAGCAGTGAAGCGCTTCTCTCCAGGGGGCTAGCGAGAGGTGGCTACACCTTC.

This clone was seen once. This rearrangement joins TRBV5-1 to TRBJ1-1; TRBD1 aligns across 8 bases. This CDR3 has 16 residues. CDR1 is SGHRS and CDR2 is YFSETQ in the germline V gene. Trimming at V came to 3 bases and at J to 8 bases, leaving 15 bases not matched to a gene. For the CDR3, the DNA is TGCGCCAGCAGCTCGGACCCGGACAGGGATGGGCGAGAAGCTTTCTTT. The encoded protein is CASSSDPDRDGREAFF.

This clone was counted only a few times. An end of the junction differs from the germline gene, which may be a read error. The genes are TRBV6-5 and TRBJ1-1, with D hard to call. The CDR3 sequence is 14 residues long. The germline CDR1 and CDR2 sequences are MNHEY and SVGAGI. The CDR3 reads CASSNSRENTEAFF. The CDR3 nucleotides read TGTGCCAGCAGTAACTCCCGGGAGAACACTGAAGCTTTCTTT.

The chain carries TRBV5-1 and TRBJ2-1, with 7 positions matching TRBD2. V lost 3 bases and J lost 5; bases outside the gene matches: 11. Germline lookup yields CDR1 SGHRS and CDR2 YFSETQ. The CDR3 runs 16 residues. Written as DNA, the CDR3 is TGCGCCAGCAGCTCAGCCGGGGGGAGTCTCAACAATGAGCAGTTCTTC. It yields the protein CASSSAGGSLNNEQFF.

The J gene is TRBJ1-5, the V gene TRBV6-5; 7 bases are shared with TRBD1. The V gene's germline CDR1 is MNHEY and CDR2 SVGAGI. CDR3 size: 13 residues. Trimming at V came to 8 bases and at J to 6 bases, leaving 7 bases not matched to a gene. The CDR3 DNA is TGTGCCAGCTCAACAGGGGATGTTCAGCCCCAGCATTTT. Encoded protein: CASSTGDVQPQHF.

The CDR3 sequence is CASSYFGGAGGEQFF. In nucleotides, the CDR3 is TGTGCCAGCAGTTATTTCGGCGGGGCCGGGGGTGAGCAGTTCTTC. This chain uses TRBV6-5 with TRBJ2-1, with D possibly TRBD2 on 6 matching bases. V gave up 3 bases and J gave up 9 bases, with 18 bases separating them. Per germline, CDR1 MNHEY and CDR2 SVGAGI. The CDR3 is 15 residues long.

The rearrangement links TRBV4-1 to TRBJ1-5; D possibly corresponds to TRBD1 (6 bases). CDR3 size: 15 residues. V was cut by 0 bases and J by 2 bases, with 8 bases left in between. The V gene's germline CDR1 is MGHRA and CDR2 YSYEKL. CDR3 nucleotide sequence: TGCGCCAGCAGCCAAGAAGGGGGTGGCAATCAGCCCCAGCATTTT. Protein sequence: CASSQEGGGNQPQHF.

The CDR3 DNA reads TGCGCCAGCAGCCTGCCCCATACCGGGACAGGGGGTGGAAACACCATATATTTT. Translated, it gives CASSLPHTGTGGGNTIYF. The chain joins TRBV5-1 to TRBJ1-3; 11 bases fit TRBD1. V gave up 4 bases and J gave up 3 bases; unmatched junction bases: 12. There are 18 residues in the CDR3. Germline values: CDR1 SGHRS, CDR2 YFSETQ. The full variable domain, with the rest looked up from reference TRBV5-1 and TRBJ1-3, is KAGVTQTPRYLIKTRGQQVTLSCSPISGHRSVSWYQQTPGQGLQFLFEYFSETQRNKGNFPGRFSGRQFSNSRSEMNVSTLELGDSALYLCASSLPHTGTGGGNTIYFGEGSWLTVV.

CDR3 protein: CATLPHPSGNSTDTQYF. CDR3 bases: TGTGCCACCCTTCCCCACCCGAGCGGTAATAGCACAGATACGCAGTATTTT. The V and J genes are TRBV2 and TRBJ2-3, with D possibly TRBD2 on 5 matching bases. V gave up 10 bases and J gave up 0 bases, with 23 bases separating them. The CDR3 covers 17 residues. Germline values: CDR1 SNHLY, CDR2 FYNNEI.

The chain carries TRBV19 and TRBJ2-1, with a weak D call TRBD1 (5 bases). From germline, CDR1 is LNHDA and CDR2 SQIVND (reference sequence). The CDR3 spans 15 residues. Trimming took off 3 bases at V and 1 base at J, with 10 bases between the two ends. CDR3 sequence: CASSIQGRSYNEQFF. CDR3 nucleotides: TGTGCCAGTAGTATTCAGGGTCGGTCCTACAATGAGCAGTTCTTC.

J is TRBJ2-1 and V is TRBV27, with 16 bases matching TRBD2. The germline V gene encodes CDR1 MNHEY and CDR2 SMNVEV (reference sequence). Trimming at V came to 4 bases and at J to 5 bases, leaving 5 bases not matched to a gene. The CDR3 spans 17 residues. The CDR3 loop is CASSSGLAGGRHNEQFF. The CDR3 DNA sequence: TGTGCCAGCAGTTCGGGACTAGCGGGGGGGCGCCACAATGAGCAGTTCTTC.

This rearrangement joins TRBV19 to TRBJ1-3; D is ambiguous. The CDR3 extends over 15 amino acids. Germline V gives CDR1 LNHDA, CDR2 SQIVND (reference sequence). V was pared by 3 bases and J by 3 bases, with 12 bases between. The CDR3 region is CASSIWQSFGNTIYF. The CDR3, as DNA: TGTGCCAGTAGTATTTGGCAGTCCTTTGGAAACACCATATATTTT.

This clone was observed a single time. The V and J genes are TRBV11-2 and TRBJ1-1; 8 nucleotides agree with TRBD1. Germline loops: CDR1 SGHAT, CDR2 FQNNGV. The CDR3 sequence is 14 residues long. The ends lost 2 bases at V and 10 bases at J; junction bases unmatched: 9. CDR3: CASSLKPSQGGAFF. In DNA, the CDR3 is TGTGCCAGCAGCTTAAAACCCTCACAGGGGGGAGCTTTCTTT. The full variable domain, its missing parts supplied by reference TRBV11-2 and TRBJ1-1, is EAGVAQSPRYKIIEKRQSVAFWCNPISGHATLYWYQQILGQGPKLLIQFQNNGVVDDSQLPKDRFSAERLKGVDSTLKIQPAKLEDSAVYLCASSLKPSQGGAFFGQGTRLTVV.

For the CDR3, the DNA is TGTGCCAGTGCCACAGGGGGACGCAATCAGCCCCAGCATTTT. Translating gives CASATGGRNQPQHF. This chain links TRBV7-8 with TRBJ1-5, with 8 bases aligning to TRBD1. The V gene end was trimmed by 9 bases and the J gene end by 2 bases; junction bases not matched to a gene: 6. Germline V lookup: CDR1 SGHVS, CDR2 FQNEAQ. The CDR3 is made up of 14 amino acids.

The genes are TRBV6-1 and TRBJ2-1; 9 bases fit TRBD1. J lost 7 bases, V lost 4 bases, and 8 bases had no gene match. The V gene's germline CDR1 is MNHNS and CDR2 SASEGT. This CDR3 spans 15 amino acids. CDR3 region: CASSVFGTGTNEQFF. The CDR3 DNA follows: TGTGCCAGCAGTGTGTTTGGGACAGGGACGAATGAGCAGTTCTTC.

The chain recombines TRBV27 with TRBJ2-1; 7 bases agree with TRBD2. The ends lost 4 bases at V and 9 bases at J; junction bases unmatched: 12. This CDR3 spans 15 amino acids. Germline CDR1 reads MNHEY; CDR2 reads SMNVEV (reference sequence). DNA for the CDR3: TGTGCCAGCAGTTGGGTGAGCGGGGTACATGGTGAGCAGTTCTTC. Its translation is CASSWVSGVHGEQFF.

The chain carries TRBV5-1 and TRBJ2-1; TRBD2 might be the D (5 bases). Between the trimmed V and J ends, which lost 0 bases and 4 bases, there was a span of 11 bases. Germline V gene lookup returns CDR1 SGHRS and CDR2 YFSETQ. This CDR3 comprises 15 residues. The CDR3 sequence is CASSLAGLDYNEQFF. CDR3 DNA: TGCGCCAGCAGCTTGGCCGGACTGGATTACAATGAGCAGTTCTTC.

This clone has just a few counts. At the DNA level, this CDR3 is encoded by other sequences in the same sample as well. V gene TRBV5-1 combines with J gene TRBJ2-2, with D maybe TRBD2 (6 bases). The length of the CDR3 is 15 residues. Trimming took off 2 bases at V and 0 bases at J, with 8 bases between the two ends. The germline gives CDR1 SGHRS, CDR2 YFSETQ. CDR3 region: CASSLGGANTGELFF. The CDR3 DNA sequence: TGCGCCAGCAGCTTAGGCGGGGCGAACACCGGGGAGCTGTTTTTT.